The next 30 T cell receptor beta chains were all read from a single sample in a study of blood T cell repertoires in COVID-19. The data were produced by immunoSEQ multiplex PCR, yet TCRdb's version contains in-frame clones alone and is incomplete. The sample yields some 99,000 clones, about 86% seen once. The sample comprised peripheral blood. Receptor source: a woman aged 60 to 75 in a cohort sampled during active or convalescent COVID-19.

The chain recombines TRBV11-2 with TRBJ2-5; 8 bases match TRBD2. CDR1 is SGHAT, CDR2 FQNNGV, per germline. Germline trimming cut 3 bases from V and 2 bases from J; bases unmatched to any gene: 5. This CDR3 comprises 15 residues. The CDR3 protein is CASSFSSGSQETQYF. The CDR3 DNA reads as TGTGCCAGCAGCTTCTCCAGCGGGAGTCAAGAGACCCAGTACTTC. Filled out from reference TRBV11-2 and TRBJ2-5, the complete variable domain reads EAGVAQSPRYKIIEKRQSVAFWCNPISGHATLYWYQQILGQGPKLLIQFQNNGVVDDSQLPKDRFSAERLKGVDSTLKIQPAKLEDSAVYLCASSFSSGSQETQYFGPGTRLLVL.

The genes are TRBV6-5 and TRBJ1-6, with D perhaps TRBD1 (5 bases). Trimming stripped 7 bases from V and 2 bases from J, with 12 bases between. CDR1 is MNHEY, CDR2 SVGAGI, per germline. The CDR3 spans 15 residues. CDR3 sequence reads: CASTPRVPYNSPLHF. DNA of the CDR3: TGTGCCAGCACCCCCAGGGTGCCCTATAATTCACCCCTCCACTTT.

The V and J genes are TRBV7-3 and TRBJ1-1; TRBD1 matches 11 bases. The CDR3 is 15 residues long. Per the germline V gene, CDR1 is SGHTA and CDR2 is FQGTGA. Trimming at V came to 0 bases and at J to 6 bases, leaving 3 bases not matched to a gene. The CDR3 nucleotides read TGTGCCAGCAGCTTAACGGGACAGGGGGTAGCTGAAGCTTTCTTT. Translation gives CASSLTGQGVAEAFF.

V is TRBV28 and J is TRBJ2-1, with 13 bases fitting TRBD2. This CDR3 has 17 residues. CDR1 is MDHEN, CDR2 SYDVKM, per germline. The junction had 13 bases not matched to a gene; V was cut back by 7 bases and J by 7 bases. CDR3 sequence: CASTPWTSGSLGNEQFF. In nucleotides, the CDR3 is TGTGCCAGCACCCCTTGGACTAGCGGGAGTTTGGGTAATGAGCAGTTCTTC. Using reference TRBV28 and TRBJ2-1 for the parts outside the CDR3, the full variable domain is DVKVTQSSRYLVKRTGEKVFLECVQDMDHENMFWYRQDPGLGLRLIYFSYDVKMKEKGDIPEGYSVSREKKERFSLILESASTNQTSMYLCASTPWTSGSLGNEQFFGPGTRLTVL.

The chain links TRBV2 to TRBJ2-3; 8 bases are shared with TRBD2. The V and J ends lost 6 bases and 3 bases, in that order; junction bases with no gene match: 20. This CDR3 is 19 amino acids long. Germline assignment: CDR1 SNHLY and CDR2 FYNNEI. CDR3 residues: CASSESPGTRGRRTDTQYF. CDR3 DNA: TGTGCCAGCAGCGAGAGTCCCGGGACTAGGGGTCGCCGGACAGATACGCAGTATTTT. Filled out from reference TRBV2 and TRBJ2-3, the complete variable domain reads EPEVTQTPSHQVTQMGQEVILRCVPISNHLYFYWYRQILGQKVEFLVSFYNNEISEKSEIFDDQFSVERPDGSNFTLKIRSTKLEDSAMYFCASSESPGTRGRRTDTQYFGPGTRLTVL.

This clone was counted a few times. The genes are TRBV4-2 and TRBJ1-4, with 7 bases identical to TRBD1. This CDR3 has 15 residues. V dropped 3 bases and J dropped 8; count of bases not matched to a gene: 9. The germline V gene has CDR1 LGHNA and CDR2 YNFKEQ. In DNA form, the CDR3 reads TGTGCCAGCAGCCACCAGGGGGTAGGGTCGGAAAAACTGTTTTTT. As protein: CASSHQGVGSEKLFF.

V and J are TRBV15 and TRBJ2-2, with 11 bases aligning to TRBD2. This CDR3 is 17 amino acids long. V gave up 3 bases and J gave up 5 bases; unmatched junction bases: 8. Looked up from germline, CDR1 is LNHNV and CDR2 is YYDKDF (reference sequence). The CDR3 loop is CATSSYTSGSETGELFF. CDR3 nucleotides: TGTGCCACCAGCAGTTACACTAGCGGGAGCGAGACCGGGGAGCTGTTTTTT.

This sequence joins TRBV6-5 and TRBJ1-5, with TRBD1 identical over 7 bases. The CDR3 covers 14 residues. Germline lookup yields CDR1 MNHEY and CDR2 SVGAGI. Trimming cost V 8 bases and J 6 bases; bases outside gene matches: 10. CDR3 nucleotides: TGTGCCAGCGTTGACAGGGTGGGACGTCAGCCCCAGCATTTT. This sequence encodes CASVDRVGRQPQHF.

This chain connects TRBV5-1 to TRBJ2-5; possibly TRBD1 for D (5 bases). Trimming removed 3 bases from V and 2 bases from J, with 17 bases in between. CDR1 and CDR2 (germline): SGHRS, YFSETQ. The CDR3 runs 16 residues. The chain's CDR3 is CASSYEGAQPQETQYF. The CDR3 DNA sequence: TGCGCCAGCAGCTATGAAGGGGCCCAACCACAAGAGACCCAGTACTTC.

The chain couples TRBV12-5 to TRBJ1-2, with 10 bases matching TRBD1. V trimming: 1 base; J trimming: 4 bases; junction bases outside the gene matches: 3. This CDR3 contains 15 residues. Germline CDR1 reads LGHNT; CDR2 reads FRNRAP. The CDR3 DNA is TGTGCTAGTGGTTTGGCGACAGGGGGCCCCTATGGCTACACCTTC. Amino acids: CASGLATGGPYGYTF. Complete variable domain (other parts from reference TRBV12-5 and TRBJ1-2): DARVTQTPRHKVTEMGQEVTMRCQPILGHNTVFWYRQTMMQGLELLAYFRNRAPLDDSGMPKDRFSAEMPDATLATLKIQPSEPRDSAVYFCASGLATGGPYGYTFGSGTRLTVV.

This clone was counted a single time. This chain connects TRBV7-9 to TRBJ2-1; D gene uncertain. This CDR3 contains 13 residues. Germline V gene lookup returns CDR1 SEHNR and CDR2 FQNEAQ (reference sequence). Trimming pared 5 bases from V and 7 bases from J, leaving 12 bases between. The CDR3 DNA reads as TGTGCCAGCAGCCCCGGTACGTGGAATGAGCAGTTCTTC. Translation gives CASSPGTWNEQFF. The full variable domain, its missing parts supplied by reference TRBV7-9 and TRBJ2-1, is DTGVSQNPRHKITKRGQNVTFRCDPISEHNRLYWYRQTLGQGPEFLTYFQNEAQLEKSRLLSDRFSAERPKGSFSTLEIQRTEQGDSAMYLCASSPGTWNEQFFGPGTRLTVL.

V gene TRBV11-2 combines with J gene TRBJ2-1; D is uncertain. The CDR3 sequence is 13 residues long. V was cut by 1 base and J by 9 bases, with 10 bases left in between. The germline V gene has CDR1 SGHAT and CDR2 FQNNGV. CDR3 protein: CASSLASGFEQFF. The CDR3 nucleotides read TGTGCCAGCAGCTTAGCATCCGGTTTTGAGCAGTTCTTC.

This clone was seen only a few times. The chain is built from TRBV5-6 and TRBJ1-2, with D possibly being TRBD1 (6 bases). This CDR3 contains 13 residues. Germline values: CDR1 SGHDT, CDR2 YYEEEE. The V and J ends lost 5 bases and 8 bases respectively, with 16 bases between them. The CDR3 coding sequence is TGTGCCAGCAGACGGGAGGGGGGCCAGGGCTACACCTTC. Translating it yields CASRREGGQGYTF.

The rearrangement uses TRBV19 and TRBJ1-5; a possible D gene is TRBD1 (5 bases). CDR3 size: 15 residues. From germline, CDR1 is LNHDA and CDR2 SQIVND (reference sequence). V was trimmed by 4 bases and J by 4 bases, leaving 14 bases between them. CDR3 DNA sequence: TGTGCCAGTAGTACCTGGGGGGGAGTGAATCAGCCCCAGCATTTT. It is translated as CASSTWGGVNQPQHF.

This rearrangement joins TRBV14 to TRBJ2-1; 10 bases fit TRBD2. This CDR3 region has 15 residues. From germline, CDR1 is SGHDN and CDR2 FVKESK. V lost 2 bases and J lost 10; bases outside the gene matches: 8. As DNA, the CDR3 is TGTGCCAGCAGCCAAACCCTAGCGGGAGACGGGGAGCAGTTCTTC. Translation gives CASSQTLAGDGEQFF.

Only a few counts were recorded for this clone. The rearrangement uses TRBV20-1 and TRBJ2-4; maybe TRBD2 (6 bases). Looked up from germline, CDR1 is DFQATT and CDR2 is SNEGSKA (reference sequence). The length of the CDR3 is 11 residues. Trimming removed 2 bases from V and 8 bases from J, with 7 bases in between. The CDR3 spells CSARREDIQYF. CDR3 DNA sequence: TGCAGTGCTAGAAGGGAGGACATTCAGTACTTC.

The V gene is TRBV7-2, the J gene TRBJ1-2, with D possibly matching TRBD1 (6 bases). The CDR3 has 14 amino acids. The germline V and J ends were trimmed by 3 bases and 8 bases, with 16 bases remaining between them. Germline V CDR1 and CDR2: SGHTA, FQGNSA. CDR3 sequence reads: CASSFDRLLGGYTF. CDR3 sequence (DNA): TGTGCCAGCAGCTTCGACAGGCTCCTTGGCGGCTACACCTTC.

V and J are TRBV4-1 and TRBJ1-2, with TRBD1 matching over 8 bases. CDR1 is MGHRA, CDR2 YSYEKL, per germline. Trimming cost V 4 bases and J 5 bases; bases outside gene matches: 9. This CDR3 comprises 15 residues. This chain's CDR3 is CASSRDTGQGYGYTF. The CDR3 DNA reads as TGCGCCAGCAGCCGGGACACTGGACAGGGATATGGCTACACCTTC.

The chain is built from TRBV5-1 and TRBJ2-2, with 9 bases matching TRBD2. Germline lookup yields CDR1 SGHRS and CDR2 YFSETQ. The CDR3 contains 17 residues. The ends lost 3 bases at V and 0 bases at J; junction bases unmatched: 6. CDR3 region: CASSSVPSGANTGELFF. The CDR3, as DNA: TGCGCCAGCAGCTCCGTTCCTAGCGGGGCGAACACCGGGGAGCTGTTTTTT.

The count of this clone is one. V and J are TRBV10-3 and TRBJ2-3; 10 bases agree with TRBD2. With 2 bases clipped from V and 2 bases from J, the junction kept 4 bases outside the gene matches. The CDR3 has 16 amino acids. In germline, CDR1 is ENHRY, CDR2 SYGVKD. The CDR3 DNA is TGTGCCATCAGTGAGGGACTAGCGGAAATCACAGATACGCAGTATTTT. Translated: CAISEGLAEITDTQYF.

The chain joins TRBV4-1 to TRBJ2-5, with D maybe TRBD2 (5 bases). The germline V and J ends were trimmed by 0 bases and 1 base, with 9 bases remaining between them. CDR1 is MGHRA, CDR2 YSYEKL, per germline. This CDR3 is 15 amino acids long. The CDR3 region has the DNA TGCGCCAGCAGCCAAGATCCGGGGTCCCAAGAGACCCAGTACTTC. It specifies CASSQDPGSQETQYF.

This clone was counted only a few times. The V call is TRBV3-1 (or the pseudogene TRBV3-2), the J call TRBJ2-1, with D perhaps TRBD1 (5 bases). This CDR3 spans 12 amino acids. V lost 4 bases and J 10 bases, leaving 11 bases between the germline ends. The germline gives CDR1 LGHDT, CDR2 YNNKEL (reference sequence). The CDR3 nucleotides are TGTGCCAGCAGCCTTCGTAGGGGAGAGCAGTTCTTC. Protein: CASSLRRGEQFF.

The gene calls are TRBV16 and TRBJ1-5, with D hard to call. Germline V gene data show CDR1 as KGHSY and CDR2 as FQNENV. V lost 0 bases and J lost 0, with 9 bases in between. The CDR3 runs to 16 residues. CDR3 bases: TGTGCCAGCAGCCAATCGCGGCAGACTAGCAATCAGCCCCAGCATTTT. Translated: CASSQSRQTSNQPQHF.

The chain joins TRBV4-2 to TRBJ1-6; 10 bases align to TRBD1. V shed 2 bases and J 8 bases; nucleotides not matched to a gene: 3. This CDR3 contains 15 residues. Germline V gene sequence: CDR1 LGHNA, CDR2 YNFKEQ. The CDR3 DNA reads TGTGCCAGCAGCCAAAGGACAGGGGGTGATTCACCCCTCCACTTT. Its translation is CASSQRTGGDSPLHF.

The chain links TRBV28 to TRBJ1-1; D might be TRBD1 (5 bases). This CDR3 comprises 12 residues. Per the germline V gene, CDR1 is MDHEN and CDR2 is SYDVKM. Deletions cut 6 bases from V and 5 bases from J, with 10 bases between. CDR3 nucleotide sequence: TGTGCCAGCAGGAGTGGGGGGACTGAAGCTTTCTTT. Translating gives CASRSGGTEAFF.

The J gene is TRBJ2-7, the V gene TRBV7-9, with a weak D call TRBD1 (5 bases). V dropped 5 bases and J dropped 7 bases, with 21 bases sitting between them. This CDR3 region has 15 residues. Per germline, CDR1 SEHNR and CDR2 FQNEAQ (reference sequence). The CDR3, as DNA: TGTGCCAGCAGCGTGCAAGGGGCACCTACGCTTGAGCAGTACTTC. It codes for CASSVQGAPTLEQYF.

The CDR3 protein is CASKDPSWAETQYF. The CDR3 DNA reads as TGCGCCAGCAAAGACCCTTCCTGGGCGGAGACCCAGTACTTC. The chain joins TRBV10-2 to TRBJ2-5; D call uncertain. The CDR3 is made up of 14 amino acids. Germline values: CDR1 WSHSY, CDR2 SAAADI. The germline V and J ends were trimmed by 7 bases and 5 bases, with 17 bases remaining between them.

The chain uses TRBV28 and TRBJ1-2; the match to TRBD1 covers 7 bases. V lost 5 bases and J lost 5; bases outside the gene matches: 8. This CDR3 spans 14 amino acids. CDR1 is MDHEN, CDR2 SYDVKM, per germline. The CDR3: CASSPTGLGYGYTF. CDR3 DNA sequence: TGTGCCAGCAGTCCGACAGGGTTGGGATATGGCTACACCTTC.

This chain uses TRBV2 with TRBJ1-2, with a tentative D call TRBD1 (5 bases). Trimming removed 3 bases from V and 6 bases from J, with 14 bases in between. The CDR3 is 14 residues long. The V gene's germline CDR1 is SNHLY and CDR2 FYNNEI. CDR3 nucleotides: TGTGCCAGCAGTGATAACTTGGGGGGACATGGCTACACCTTC. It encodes CASSDNLGGHGYTF.

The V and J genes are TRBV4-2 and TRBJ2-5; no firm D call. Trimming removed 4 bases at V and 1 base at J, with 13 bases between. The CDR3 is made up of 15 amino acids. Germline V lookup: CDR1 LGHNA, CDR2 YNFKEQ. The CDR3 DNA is TGTGCCAGCAGCCCAAGTCCGGCGGTCCAAGAGACCCAGTACTTC. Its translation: CASSPSPAVQETQYF.